Shown below are 12 T cell receptor beta chains from a single sample sequenced in a study of cytomegalovirus exposure and HLA in healthy donors. PCR involved 60 Vbeta and 13 Jbeta primers. Generated by immunoSEQ multiplex PCR, the TCRdb table keeps only in-frame clones and is missing some. The data show about 160,000 clones, approximately 80% seen once. Material for sequencing was PBMCs. Source of these receptors: a man aged 18-30 years in good health and CMV-seropositive.

CDR3: CSVLNRNTEAFF. For the CDR3, the DNA is TGCAGCGTTCTAAACAGGAACACTGAAGCTTTCTTT. The rearrangement joins TRBV29-1 to TRBJ1-1, with D uncertain. The CDR3 has 12 residues. Germline V CDR1 and CDR2: SQVTM, ANQGSEA. Trimming stripped 5 bases from V and 1 base from J, with 8 bases between. Drawing the rest from reference TRBV29-1 and TRBJ1-1, the complete variable domain is SAVISQKPSRDICQRGTSLTIQCQVDSQVTMMFWYRQQPGQSLTLIATANQGSEATYESGFVIDKFPISRPNLTFSTLTVSNMSPEDSSIYLCSVLNRNTEAFFGQGTRLTVV.

The chain recombines TRBV7-2 with TRBJ2-1; TRBD2 matches 9 bases. CDR1 and CDR2 (germline): SGHTA, FQGNSA. The CDR3 is 15 residues long. After removal of 2 bases from V and 1 base from J, the junction contained 0 bases not matched to a gene. The CDR3 here is CASSLLAGSYNEQFF. The CDR3 DNA reads TGTGCCAGCAGCTTACTAGCGGGATCCTACAATGAGCAGTTCTTC.

The gene calls are TRBV5-1 and TRBJ2-1, with 8 bases identical to TRBD1. The ends lost 4 bases at V and 7 bases at J; junction bases unmatched: 7. Germline assignment: CDR1 SGHRS and CDR2 YFSETQ. CDR3 length: 14 amino acids. CDR3 loop: CASSRTGGTNEQFF. DNA for the CDR3: TGCGCCAGCAGCAGAACAGGGGGTACTAATGAGCAGTTCTTC. Filled out from reference TRBV5-1 and TRBJ2-1, the complete variable domain reads KAGVTQTPRYLIKTRGQQVTLSCSPISGHRSVSWYQQTPGQGLQFLFEYFSETQRNKGNFPGRFSGRQFSNSRSEMNVSTLELGDSALYLCASSRTGGTNEQFFGPGTRLTVL.

J is TRBJ2-6 and V is TRBV30; TRBD2 agrees at 9 bases. The CDR3 contains 19 residues. CDR1 GTSNPN and CDR2 SVGIG come from the germline V gene (reference sequence). The V segment lost 1 base and the J segment 1 base; nucleotides outside the gene matches: 11. CDR3 residues: CAWSGRLAGTRSGANVLTF. CDR3 DNA: TGTGCCTGGAGTGGACGGCTAGCGGGGACAAGATCTGGGGCCAACGTCCTGACTTTC. Based on the CDR3 plus reference TRBV30 and TRBJ2-6, the full variable domain is SQTIHQWPATLVQPVGSPLSLECTVEGTSNPNLYWYRQAAGRGLQLLFYSVGIGQISSEVPQNLSASRPQDRQFILSSKKLLLSDSGFYLCAWSGRLAGTRSGANVLTFGAGSRLTVL.

The chain employs TRBV5-6 and TRBJ2-4; D is uncertain. CDR1 and CDR2 (germline): SGHDT, YYEEEE. The CDR3 extends over 11 amino acids. Trimming stripped 3 bases from V and 13 bases from J, with 11 bases between. The CDR3 DNA sequence: TGTGCCAGCAGCTACCTAACAGAACAGTACTTC. This gives the protein CASSYLTEQYF.

The V and J genes are TRBV5-1 and TRBJ1-1; TRBD1 agrees at 11 bases. The CDR3 sequence is 16 residues long. The V and J ends lost 4 bases and 1 base, in that order; junction bases with no gene match: 6. Germline V CDR1 and CDR2: SGHRS, YFSETQ. The CDR3 sequence is CASSVDRGRANTEAFF. The CDR3 DNA reads TGCGCCAGCAGCGTGGACAGGGGGCGGGCGAACACTGAAGCTTTCTTT. The full variable domain, with the rest looked up from reference TRBV5-1 and TRBJ1-1, is KAGVTQTPRYLIKTRGQQVTLSCSPISGHRSVSWYQQTPGQGLQFLFEYFSETQRNKGNFPGRFSGRQFSNSRSEMNVSTLELGDSALYLCASSVDRGRANTEAFFGQGTRLTVV.

The gene calls are TRBV7-2 and TRBJ1-3; maybe TRBD1 (5 bases). Germline CDR1 reads SGHTA; CDR2 reads FQGNSA. The CDR3 runs 15 residues. The V and J ends lost 5 bases and 0 bases respectively, with 11 bases between them. The DNA of the CDR3 is TGTGCCAGCAGCCACCGGGACTTCTCTGGAAACACCATATATTTT. This encodes CASSHRDFSGNTIYF.

The chain couples TRBV5-4 to TRBJ2-7; the match to TRBD2 covers 15 bases. Trimming cost V 4 bases and J 3 bases; bases outside gene matches: 11. The CDR3 consists of 18 residues. Germline CDR1 SGHNT, CDR2 YYREEE (reference sequence). In DNA form, the CDR3 reads TGTGCCAGCAGCCCGGGACTAGCGGGAGGAAGGGCGGTCTACGAGCAGTACTTC. Amino acids: CASSPGLAGGRAVYEQYF.

The chain links TRBV7-2 to TRBJ1-4; possible D gene TRBD1, 6 bases. CDR1 and CDR2 (germline): SGHTA, FQGNSA. Trimming pared 5 bases from V and 8 bases from J, leaving 21 bases between. The CDR3 consists of 16 residues. Here the CDR3 DNA reads TGTGCCAGCAGCCAAGGCCCGCCAGGGGAGGGGGAAAAACTGTTTTTT. Translating gives CASSQGPPGEGEKLFF.

V is TRBV6-5 and J is TRBJ1-3; no definite D call. This CDR3 spans 11 amino acids. The V end lost 8 bases, the J end lost 4 bases, and 6 bases lay between the germline ends. Germline V CDR1 and CDR2: MNHEY, SVGAGI. CDR3 nucleotide sequence: TGTGCCAGCCTAGGCGGAAACACCATATATTTT. It specifies CASLGGNTIYF.

The J gene is TRBJ1-1, the V gene TRBV5-6; 7 nucleotides agree with TRBD1. Germline lookup yields CDR1 SGHDT and CDR2 YYEEEE. V lost 3 bases, J lost 6 bases, and 8 bases stayed unmatched. This CDR3 comprises 14 residues. The CDR3 sequence: CASSYDRAVAEAFF. CDR3 bases: TGTGCCAGCAGCTACGACAGGGCCGTCGCTGAAGCTTTCTTT.

The chain uses TRBV9 and TRBJ1-2, with 11 nucleotides matching TRBD1. Germline values: CDR1 SGDLS, CDR2 YYNGEE. J lost 5 bases, V lost 3 bases, and 9 bases had no gene match. The CDR3 extends over 16 amino acids. The CDR3 region is CASSDHSDRGPYGYTF. For the CDR3, the DNA is TGTGCCAGCAGCGACCATTCGGACAGGGGGCCATATGGCTACACCTTC.